The T cell receptor (beta chain) under discussion was sequenced for a study of OX40 agonist ivuxolimab in advanced cancers. Some clones are missing from TCRdb's copy, which holds only in-frame ones; the method was immunoSEQ multiplex PCR. Seen here are 50,000 or so clones, approximately 83% observed once, and the top ten hold 9.5% to 15%. This clone appeared a single time. The CDR3 loop spans 16 amino acids. Looked up from germline, CDR1 is SGHDT and CDR2 is YYEEEE. J gave up 1 base and V 2 bases, and 2 bases lay outside the gene matches. The source is an adult with an advanced solid tumor such as melanoma, head and neck, liver or kidney cancer. This chain links TRBV5-6 with TRBJ2-2; 10 positions match TRBD2. The sequencing used CD4+ or CD8+ T cells sorted from blood, collected in a trial of the OX40 agonist ivuxolimab. CDR3 sequence: CASSFSSGGNTGELFF. The CDR3 nucleotides are TGTGCCAGCAGCTTTTCTAGCGGGGGGAACACCGGGGAGCTGTTTTTT.